This T cell receptor beta chain is drawn from a study of blood T cell repertoires in COVID-19. Study details: T cells, B-cell-depleted T cells, or PBMCs provided the cDNA or gDNA that served as material.

The count of this clone is one. V shed 4 bases and J shed 2 bases, with 10 bases lying between them. The CDR3 has 14 residues. The germline V gene has CDR1 SGHRS and CDR2 YFSETQ. Method: immunoSEQ multiplex PCR; TCRdb's copy keeps in-frame clones and lacks some. The repertoire includes a few hundred thousand clones, roughly nine tenths of them detected once, and 1.7% sits in the top ten. Categorization into cohorts depended on clinical history that participants reported. V gene TRBV5-1 combines with J gene TRBJ1-5, with a weak D call TRBD1 (5 bases). The sequence derives from a woman in her thirties who had recovered from COVID-19. The sample comprised PBMCs or T cells enriched from blood (not recorded which). The CDR3 loop is CASSDQGGNQPQHF. The CDR3 bases are TGCGCCAGCAGCGATCAGGGTGGCAATCAGCCCCAGCATTTT.